Below are 3 T cell receptor beta chains sequenced from a single sample in a study of T-cell memory formation after mild COVID-19 (TCRdb year 2021). The method behind the library was 5' RACE. Sequencer: Illumina NovaSeq 6000. TCRdb trimmed public reads at Q25 via fastp, called clones via MiXCR and kept in-frame beta chains. Rows merge per CDR3 protein into single entries with the most common DNA and genes. This sample is represented by 250,000 to 350,000 distinct CDR3 sequences; roughly 19% of them were singletons. The ten largest clonotypes hold 20% to 25% of the sample. Sequencing was performed on PBMCs or a T cell subset sorted from them (not recorded which). All receptors come from a young man who had mild COVID-19 (a few samples of this study predate the infection). The sample titles of this study are shuffled in the database, so cell type and time point are left out; the donor was told from shared clones.

This clonotype appeared a few times. The rearrangement joins TRBV6-2 or TRBV6-3 to TRBJ2-3; no firm D call. V was trimmed by 6 bases and J by 1 base, leaving 11 bases between them. From germline, CDR1 is MNHEY and CDR2 SVGEGT. The CDR3 is 14 residues long. CDR3 sequence reads: CASREDGGTDTQYF. The CDR3 DNA is TGTGCCAGCAGAGAGGACGGAGGCACAGATACGCAGTATTTT.

The V call is TRBV5-5, the J call TRBJ2-5, with 7 bases that match TRBD1. V lost 4 bases, J lost 3 bases, and 6 bases stayed unmatched. From germline, CDR1 is SGHKS and CDR2 YYEKEE (reference sequence). CDR3 length equals 14 residues. The CDR3 sequence: CASSGTGTEETQYF. CDR3 nucleotide sequence: TGTGCCAGCAGCGGGACCGGGACAGAAGAGACCCAGTACTTC.

The chain joins TRBV6-2 or TRBV6-3 to TRBJ1-1; unclear D gene. The V end was cut by 2 bases, the J end by 6 bases, with 7 bases between. Germline V gives CDR1 MNHEY, CDR2 SVGEGT. This CDR3 is 12 amino acids long. Written as DNA, the CDR3 is TGTGCCAGCAGTTACGGGAGGGCTGAAGCTTTCTTT. Encoded protein: CASSYGRAEAFF.